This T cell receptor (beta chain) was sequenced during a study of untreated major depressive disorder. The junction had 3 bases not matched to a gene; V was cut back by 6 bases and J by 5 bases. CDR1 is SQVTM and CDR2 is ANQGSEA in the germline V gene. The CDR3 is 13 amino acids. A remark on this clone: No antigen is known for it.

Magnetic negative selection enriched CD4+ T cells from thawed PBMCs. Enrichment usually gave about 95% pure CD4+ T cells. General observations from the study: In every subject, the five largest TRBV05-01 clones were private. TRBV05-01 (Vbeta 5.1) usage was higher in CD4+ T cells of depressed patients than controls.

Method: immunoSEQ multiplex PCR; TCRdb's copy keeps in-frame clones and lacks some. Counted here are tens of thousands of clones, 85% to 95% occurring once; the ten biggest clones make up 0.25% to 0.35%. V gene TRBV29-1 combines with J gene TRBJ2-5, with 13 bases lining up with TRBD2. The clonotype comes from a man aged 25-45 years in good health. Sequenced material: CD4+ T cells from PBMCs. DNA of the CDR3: TGCAGCGTCAAGACTAGCGGGGGGGAGACCCAGTACTTC. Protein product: CSVKTSGGETQYF.